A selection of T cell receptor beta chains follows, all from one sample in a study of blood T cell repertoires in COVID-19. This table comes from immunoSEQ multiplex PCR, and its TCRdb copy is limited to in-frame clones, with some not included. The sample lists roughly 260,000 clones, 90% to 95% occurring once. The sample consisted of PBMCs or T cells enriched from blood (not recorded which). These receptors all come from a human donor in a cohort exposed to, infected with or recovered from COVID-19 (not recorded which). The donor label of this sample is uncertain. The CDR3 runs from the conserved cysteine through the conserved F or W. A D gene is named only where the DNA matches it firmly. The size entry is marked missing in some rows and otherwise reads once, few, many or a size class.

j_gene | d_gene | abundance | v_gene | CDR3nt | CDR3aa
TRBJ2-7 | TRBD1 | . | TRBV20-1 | TGCAGTGCTAGTTTTGGGGACAGCCCTTTAGAGCAGTACTTC | CSASFGDSPLEQYF
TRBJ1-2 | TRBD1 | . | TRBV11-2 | TGTGCCAGCAGCACCTACAGGGGGCGGCTAGCTAACTATGGCTACACCTTC | CASSTYRGRLANYGYTF
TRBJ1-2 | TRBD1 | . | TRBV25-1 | TGTGCCAGCAGTGGTGGGACAGGGGTGAGTGGCTACACCTTC | CASSGGTGVSGYTF
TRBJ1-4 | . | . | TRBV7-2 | TGTGCCAGCAGCTTAGCGCCAAGGGGCAATGAAAAACTGTTTTTT | CASSLAPRGNEKLFF
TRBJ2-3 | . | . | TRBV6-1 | TGTGCCAGCAGTGAATGGTGGGAGAGTACAGATACGCAGTATTTT | CASSEWWESTDTQYF
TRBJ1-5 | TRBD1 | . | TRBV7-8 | TGTGCCAGCAGCTTACCCCGGGACAGCCGAAATCAGCCCCAGCATTTT | CASSLPRDSRNQPQHF
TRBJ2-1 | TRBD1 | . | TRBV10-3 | TGTGCCATCAGTGAGACTTTGGGACAGGGGGCTGGAAATGAGCAGTTCTTC | CAISETLGQGAGNEQFF
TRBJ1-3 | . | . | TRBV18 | TGTGCCAGCTCACCCGCGGGGGGAAACACCATATATTTT | CASSPAGGNTIYF
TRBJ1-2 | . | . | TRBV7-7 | TGTGCCAGCTTCCAAGGTGGGGCAGGGTCTCCCTCAATCTATGGCTACACCTTC | CASFQGGAGSPSIYGYTF
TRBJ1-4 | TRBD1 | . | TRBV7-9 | TGTGCCAGCAGCCCTACGACAGGGGCTAATGAAAAACTGTTTTTT | CASSPTTGANEKLFF
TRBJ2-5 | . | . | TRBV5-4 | TGTGCCAGCAGCCTGTCCGGACAGCAAGAGACCCAGTACTTC | CASSLSGQQETQYF
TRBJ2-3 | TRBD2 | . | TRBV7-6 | TGTGCCAGCAGCTTAGGGAGCAGACTAGCGGATACGCAGTATTTT | CASSLGSRLADTQYF
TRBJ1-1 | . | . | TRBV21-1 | TGTGCCAGCAGCAAAGTAGGGGATGAAGCTTTCTTT | CASSKVGDEAFF
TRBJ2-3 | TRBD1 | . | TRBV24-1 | TGTGCCACTCTACAGGGGCATACGCAGTATTTT | CATLQGHTQYF
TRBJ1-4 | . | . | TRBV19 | TGTGCCAGTAGTATTGGGTTTTTGGGGGGGAAACTGTTTTTT | CASSIGFLGGKLFF
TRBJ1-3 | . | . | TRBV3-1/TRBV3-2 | TGTGCCAGCAGCCAGGGGGGGGGAAACACCATATATTTT | CASSQGGGNTIYF
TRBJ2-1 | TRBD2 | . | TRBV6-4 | TGTGCCAGCAGTGACTCTAGCGGGGGTGTCAATGAGCAGTTCTTC | CASSDSSGGVNEQFF
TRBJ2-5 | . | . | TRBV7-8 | TGTGCCAGCAGCTGGGTTTCGAGTAGCGGACAAGAGACCCAGTACTTC | CASSWVSSSGQETQYF
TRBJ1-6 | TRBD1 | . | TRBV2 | TGTGCCAGCAGGGACAGGGAAGACTCACCCCTCCACTTT | CASRDREDSPLHF
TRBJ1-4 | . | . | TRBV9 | TGTGCCAGCAGCGTAGAGGGAGGGGAGTCTACTAATGAAAAACTGTTTTTT | CASSVEGGESTNEKLFF
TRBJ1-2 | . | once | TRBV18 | TGTGCCAGCTCACCTTGGACGGACAGTAACTATGGCTACACCTTC | CASSPWTDSNYGYTF
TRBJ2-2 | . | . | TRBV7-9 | TGTGCCAGCAGCTTAGGTAGAGGGAGCACCGGGGAGCTGTTTTTT | CASSLGRGSTGELFF
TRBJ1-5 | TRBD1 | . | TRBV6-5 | TGTGCCAGCAGCGACAGGGGGAATCAGCCCCAGCATTTT | CASSDRGNQPQHF
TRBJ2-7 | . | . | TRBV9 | TGTGCCAGCAGCGTAACCGGCAGGGGGGACGAGCAGTACTTC | CASSVTGRGDEQYF
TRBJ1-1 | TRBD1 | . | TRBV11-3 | TGTGCCAGCAGCGAGGGACAGGGGCACACTGAAGCTTTCTTT | CASSEGQGHTEAFF
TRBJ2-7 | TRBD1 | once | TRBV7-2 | TGTGCCAGCAGCTTAGCTGGACAGGGCTCCTACGAGCAGTACTTC | CASSLAGQGSYEQYF
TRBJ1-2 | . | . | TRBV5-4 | TGTGCCAGCAGCTTGGATAGGTCAGGGGTGGCACGATATGGCTACACCTTC | CASSLDRSGVARYGYTF
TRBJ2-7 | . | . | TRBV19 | TGTGCCAGTAGTATAGGATTCGGCGGAACCTACGAGCAGTACTTC | CASSIGFGGTYEQYF
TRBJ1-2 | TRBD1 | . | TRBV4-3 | TGCGCCAGCAGCCAAGGGCTTGCGACAGGGAGGTACGGCTACACCTTC | CASSQGLATGRYGYTF